This paragraph covers one T cell receptor beta chain sequence. Antigen specificity is unknown. The sample carries other DNA sequences with the same CDR3. In the naive CD8 group, cells lacked CD45RO and were positively selected for CCR7, so terminally differentiated effector memory CD45RA+ cells were left out. Trimming cost V 0 bases and J 0 bases, with 8 bases left between them. This CDR3 comprises 15 residues. Germline values: CDR1 SGHVS, CDR2 FQNEAQ. This sample was included in a study of shared clonotypes between healthy human individuals. Genomic DNA belonging to each subset was distributed in equal measure over several immunoSEQ plates. Sorted subsets were amplified in replicate PCRs using around 220 ng DNA, about 30,000 T cell genomes. Libraries were prepared by immunoSEQ multiplex PCR; TCRdb keeps only in-frame clonotypes and omits some of them. Of about 2.1 million clones listed, around 95% are singletons.

Study-wide findings and caveats: Since donors were few, the genetic and exposure-history diversity represented was limited.

Specimen: naive CD8+ T cells from PBMCs. The gene calls are TRBV7-8 and TRBJ1-1; D is perhaps TRBD1 (5 bases). The TCR sequence derives from a man younger than 35 in good health. Some clones in this sample may be carry-over from other donors' samples. The CDR3 spells CASSLAGRLNTEAFF. The DNA for the CDR3 is TGTGCCAGCAGCTTAGCGGGGCGGCTGAACACTGAAGCTTTCTTT.